These 10 T cell receptor beta chains came from one sample sequenced in a study of vaccination effects on CD4 cells after COVID-19. Antigen-specific CD4+ T cell clonotypes were called by their expansion after viral peptide-pool culture in ViraFEST. With more than nine days of culture completed, CD4+ T cells were isolated. Negative nucleocapsid antibody tests before and after vaccination confirmed no previous SARS-CoV-2 infection. No antigen is known for these receptors. Some clones are missing from TCRdb's copy, which holds only in-frame ones; the method was immunoSEQ multiplex PCR. The table records 65,000 or so clones, around 69% of them present only once. This specimen was CD4+ T cells from PBMCs cultured with HCoV-NL63 spike peptides, taken before COVID-19 vaccination. The receptor set was obtained from a human donor who received a COVID-19 vaccine.

The chain combines TRBV1 with TRBJ1-1. TRBV1 is an annotated pseudogene. The CDR3 contains 14 residues. The CDR3 bases are TGCACCAGCAGCCAAGTCCCCCCTGACACTGAAGCTTTCTTT. Protein: CTSSQVPPDTEAFF.

The V gene is TRBV27, the J gene TRBJ1-1; tentatively, D is TRBD1 (5 bases). The CDR3 is made up of 17 amino acids. CDR1 is MNHEY and CDR2 is SMNVEV in the germline V gene (reference sequence). The V end lost 5 bases, the J end lost 0 bases, and 19 bases lay between the germline ends. Written as DNA, the CDR3 is TGTGCCAGCAGTCTCCGGGCGACAGCCTCCATGAACACTGAAGCTTTCTTT. Its protein product is CASSLRATASMNTEAFF.

This clone was counted between two and nine times. The chain employs TRBV12-3 or TRBV12-4 and TRBJ1-5, with D perhaps TRBD1 (5 bases). The V end lost 3 bases, the J end lost 2 bases, and 5 bases lay between the germline ends. This CDR3 region has 13 residues. The CDR3 loop reads CASSFRGNQPQHF. The CDR3 DNA reads as TGTGCCAGCAGTTTCAGGGGCAATCAGCCCCAGCATTTT.

This chain links TRBV11-2 with TRBJ2-3; no reliable D call. V dropped 5 bases and J dropped 9 bases, with 12 bases sitting between them. CDR3 length: 12 amino acids. Looked up from germline, CDR1 is SGHAT and CDR2 is FQNNGV. CDR3 sequence reads: CASSQGTQTQYF. The CDR3 DNA follows: TGTGCCAGCAGCCAAGGCACGCAAACGCAGTATTTT.

This clone was seen more than once but under ten times. This sequence joins TRBV4-2 and TRBJ2-2, with 8 bases lining up with TRBD2. Losses at the gene ends were 3 bases for V and 8 bases for J; bases not matched to a gene: 11. Germline V gene sequence: CDR1 LGHNA, CDR2 YNFKEQ. CDR3 length: 16 amino acids. The CDR3 DNA reads TGTGCCAGCAGCCAGGGTCGGGGGGGATCAACAGGGGAGCTGTTTTTT. This sequence encodes CASSQGRGGSTGELFF.

The V call is TRBV3-1 (or the pseudogene TRBV3-2), the J call TRBJ2-1; 8 positions match TRBD2. Trimming removed 2 bases from V and 7 bases from J; junction bases left unmatched: 1. The CDR3 consists of 13 residues. Germline V gene sequence: CDR1 LGHDT, CDR2 YNNKEL (reference sequence). The CDR3 protein is CASSQTSGNEQFF. The CDR3 DNA reads as TGTGCCAGCAGCCAAACTAGCGGTAATGAGCAGTTCTTC.

This sequence joins TRBV18 and TRBJ2-2; the match to TRBD2 covers 7 bases. V dropped 1 base and J dropped 3; count of bases not matched to a gene: 5. Germline values: CDR1 KGHSH, CDR2 LQKENI. This CDR3 has 16 residues. The CDR3: CASSPRLAADTGELFF. In nucleotides, the CDR3 is TGTGCCAGCTCACCACGCCTAGCGGCCGACACCGGGGAGCTGTTTTTT.

The genes are TRBV5-5 and TRBJ2-5; TRBD1 matches 9 bases. V shed 6 bases and J 2 bases; nucleotides not matched to a gene: 8. The CDR3 extends over 15 amino acids. Germline V gene data show CDR1 as SGHKS and CDR2 as YYEKEE (reference sequence). CDR3 nucleotide sequence: TGTGCCAGCACCGGGACAGGGATAGGTCAAGAGACCCAGTACTTC. Translated: CASTGTGIGQETQYF.

CDR3 DNA sequence: TGTGCCAGCAGCGTAATTCCGGACTATGGCTACACCTTC. Its translation is CASSVIPDYGYTF. The V gene is TRBV9, the J gene TRBJ1-2; D is uncertain. The CDR3 contains 13 residues. V was shortened by 1 base and J by 3 bases, with 7 bases between the two germline ends. Germline V gene data show CDR1 as SGDLS and CDR2 as YYNGEE.

The chain is built from TRBV5-8 and TRBJ2-1; TRBD2 matches at 10 bases. CDR3 length: 19 residues. Germline lookup yields CDR1 SGHTS and CDR2 YDEGEE. Trimming removed 7 bases from V and 6 bases from J; junction bases left unmatched: 22. CDR3 in amino acids: CASPRGLDRVLAGGNEQFF. The CDR3 region has the DNA TGTGCCAGCCCAAGGGGACTTGACAGGGTGTTAGCGGGGGGCAATGAGCAGTTCTTC.